This T cell receptor (beta chain) is from a study of hypomethylating agent response in myelodysplastic syndrome. Bulk bone marrow was analyzed without sorting T-cell subsets. Each sample had approximately 430 ng DNA, as two 200 ng replicates, at survey resolution. TCRdb keeps only in-frame clones here, not all; method: immunoSEQ multiplex PCR. Here the sample spans 5,000 or so clones, roughly four fifths being singletons. V lost 4 bases to trimming and J lost 3 bases; unmatched junction nucleotides: 9. The CDR3 runs 16 residues. The germline V gene encodes CDR1 LNHDA and CDR2 SQIVND (reference sequence).

The sequence came from a human donor with myelodysplastic syndrome. The sequences come from bone marrow, collected before or after starting hypomethylating agent treatment for myelodysplastic syndrome (not recorded which). The chain couples TRBV19 to TRBJ2-7; TRBD1 agrees at 10 bases. The CDR3 DNA follows: TGTGCCAGTAGTAAGGTTTCGGGGACAGGGGTCTACGAGCAGTACTTC. Translated: CASSKVSGTGVYEQYF.